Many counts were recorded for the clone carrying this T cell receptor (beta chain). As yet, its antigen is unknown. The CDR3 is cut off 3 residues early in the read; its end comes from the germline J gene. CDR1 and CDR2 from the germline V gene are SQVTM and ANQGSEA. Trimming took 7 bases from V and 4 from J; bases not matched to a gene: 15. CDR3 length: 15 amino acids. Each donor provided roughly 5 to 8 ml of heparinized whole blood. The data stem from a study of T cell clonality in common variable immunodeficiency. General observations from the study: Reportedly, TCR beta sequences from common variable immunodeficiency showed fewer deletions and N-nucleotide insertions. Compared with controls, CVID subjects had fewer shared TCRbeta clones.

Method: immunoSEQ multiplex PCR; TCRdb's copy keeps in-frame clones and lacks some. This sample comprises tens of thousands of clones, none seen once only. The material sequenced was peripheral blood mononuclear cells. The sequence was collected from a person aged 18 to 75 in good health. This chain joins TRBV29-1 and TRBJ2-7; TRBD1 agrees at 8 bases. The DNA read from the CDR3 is TGCAGCGGGGGGGTGCCATCCGGGACAGGTTACGAG. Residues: CSGGVPSGTGYE. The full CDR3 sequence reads CSGGVPSGTGYEQYF.